This T cell receptor (beta chain) emerged from a study of shared clonotypes between healthy human individuals. This CDR3 contains 15 residues. With V trimmed by 6 bases and J by 6 bases, 8 bases remained unmatched. Germline CDR1 and CDR2: MNHEY and SMNVEV (reference sequence). Genomic DNA of every subset was divided equally among multiple immunoSEQ plates. Produced via immunoSEQ multiplex PCR; TCRdb's table is partial and in-frame only. The sample holds millions of clones, just over 90% seen once. This clone was counted once. This TCR derives from a man between 18 and 29 years old in good health. Some clones in this sample may be carry-over from other donors' samples. The sample taken for sequencing was naive CD4+ T cells from PBMCs. The subset is: CD45RA+ positively selected. The rearrangement uses TRBV27 and TRBJ2-7, with 13 bases lining up with TRBD2. CDR3 sequence reads: CASSSGLAGWGEQYF. Written as DNA, the CDR3 is TGTGCCAGCAGCTCGGGACTAGCGGGGTGGGGCGAGCAGTACTTC.